Below are 18 T cell receptor beta chains sequenced from a single sample in a study of tumor and adjacent non-tumor tissue in lung cancer. RNA was extracted from bulk tissue without any cell sorting. Distant lung tissue was collected more than 3 cm away from the tumor edge. TCRbeta libraries were built with three rounds of nested PCR, modified from ARM-PCR. MiXCR, run by TCRdb on the multiplex PCR reads, gives a single entry per CDR3 protein. Counted here are tens of thousands of distinct CDR3 sequences, 60% to 70% occurring once; the ten biggest clones make up under 20%. Sequences were obtained from distant non-tumor lung tissue. These receptors were taken from a middle-aged woman with non-small cell lung cancer.

At least ten counts were recorded for this clonotype. The chain combines TRBV30 with TRBJ2-1, with D perhaps TRBD2 (5 bases). Germline lookup yields CDR1 GTSNPN and CDR2 SVGIG (reference sequence). This CDR3 has 13 amino acids. V was clipped by 6 bases and J by 2 bases, with 11 bases between them. In nucleotides, the CDR3 is TGTGCCTGCTTAGCGAGGACCTACAATGAGCAGTTCTTC. Translating gives CACLARTYNEQFF.

For this clonotype: A read error may account for a junction end that differs from germline. The V and J genes are TRBV11-2 and TRBJ2-1; D is possibly TRBD2 (6 bases). CDR1 is SGHAT and CDR2 is FQNNGV in the germline V gene. CDR3 length equals 16 residues. The CDR3 DNA reads TGTGCCAGGAGCCGAACCATTACGGAGGGCCACAATGATCAGTTCTTC. Translation gives CARSRTITEGHNDQFF. The full variable domain, in which reference TRBV11-2 and TRBJ2-1 provide the parts outside the CDR3, is EAGVAQSPRYKIIEKRQSVAFWCNPISGHATLYWYQQILGQGPKLLIQFQNNGVVDDSQLPKDRFSAERLKGVDSTLKIQPAKLEDSAVYLCARSRTITEGHNDQFFGPGTRLTVL.

Remarks on this clonotype: A read error may explain this, as a much larger clone is one base away. The DNA for the CDR3 is TGCGCCAGCAGCTTGACGAAAGCGGGTCGGGACACCGGGGAGCTGTTTTTT. As protein: CASSLTKAGRDTGELFF. The rearrangement uses TRBV5-1 and TRBJ2-2, with a possible D match to TRBD2 (6 bases). There are 17 residues in the CDR3. Germline V gene lookup returns CDR1 SGHRS and CDR2 YFSETQ. V was trimmed by 1 base and J by 3 bases, leaving 16 bases between them.

In its sample, this clonotype was seen once. Given a much more abundant clone one base away, this may be a read error. The CDR3 region is CASSLPSFDYGYTF. In nucleotides, the CDR3 is TGTGCCAGCAGTTTACCCAGCTTCGACTATGGCTACACCTTC. The chain carries TRBV28 and TRBJ1-2, with D unresolved. The CDR3 has 14 residues. Germline CDR1 MDHEN, CDR2 SYDVKM. V dropped 2 bases and J dropped 3 bases, with 10 bases sitting between them.

This clonotype has only one observation. A much larger clone lies a single base off, so this may be a read error. The genes are TRBV20-1 and TRBJ2-3; D perhaps matches TRBD2 (6 bases). Per the germline V gene, CDR1 is DFQATT and CDR2 is SNEGSKA (reference sequence). V was clipped by 7 bases and J by 4 bases, with 12 bases between them. The CDR3 loop spans 12 amino acids. CDR3 bases: TGCAGTGACCCGGGAGCAGCAGATACGCAGTATTTT. Translated, it gives CSDPGAADTQYF.

Only a few counts were recorded for this clonotype. This chain joins TRBV10-3 and TRBJ2-1; D remains ambiguous. Trimming removed 2 bases at V and 7 bases at J, with 12 bases between. The CDR3 sequence is 14 residues long. CDR1 ENHRY and CDR2 SYGVKD come from the germline V gene. DNA for the CDR3: TGTGCCATCAGTGAGGATGGTGAGAGGAATGAGCAGTTCTTC. This gives the protein CAISEDGERNEQFF.

CDR3 in DNA: TGTGCCTGGAGTGTTCCCAGCATCTTCGAGCAGTACTTC. Translation gives CAWSVPSIFEQYF. V usage is TRBV30 and J usage is TRBJ2-7; unclear D gene. This CDR3 comprises 13 residues. The germline V gene has CDR1 GTSNPN and CDR2 SVGIG (reference sequence). V shed 0 bases and J shed 6 bases, with 12 bases lying between them.

The chain couples TRBV11-2 to TRBJ1-3, with 10 positions matching TRBD1. V shed 7 bases, J shed 0 bases, and the junction held 3 bases outside the gene matches. The CDR3 is made up of 15 amino acids. Germline V CDR1 and CDR2: SGHAT, FQNNGV. The CDR3 loop reads CASTGTGDSGNTIYF. DNA for the CDR3: TGTGCCAGCACGGGGACAGGGGACTCTGGAAACACCATATATTTT.

A note on this clonotype: A much larger clone sits a single nucleotide away, making a read error possible. The V gene is TRBV28, the J gene TRBJ2-7; 9 nucleotides line up with TRBD1. Germline CDR1 and CDR2: MDHEN and SYDVKM. CDR3 size: 15 residues. In nucleotides, the CDR3 is TGTGCCGGCAGTAATAACAGGGGGCAAAAGGACGAGCAGTACTTC. This gives the protein CAGSNNRGQKDEQYF.

For this clonotype: The junction departs from germline at one end; a sequencing error may be responsible. The chain is built from TRBV11-2 and TRBJ2-7; no firm D call. The CDR3 totals 15 residues. Looked up from germline, CDR1 is SGHAT and CDR2 is FQNNGV. DNA for the CDR3: TGTGCCGGCAGTTTAGACCCTTCACGACACTTCGAGCAGTACTTC. Its translation is CAGSLDPSRHFEQYF.

Note on this clonotype: An end of the junction differs from the germline gene, which may be a read error. The rearrangement uses TRBV6-1 and TRBJ2-4; D gene uncertain. This CDR3 region has 20 residues. Looked up from germline, CDR1 is MNHNS and CDR2 is SASEGT. This CDR3 reads CASSESPDALVNLAKNTQYF. The DNA for the CDR3 is TGTGCCAGCAGTGAGAGTCCGGACGCATTAGTGAACTTAGCCAAAAACACTCAGTACTTC.

On this clonotype itself: No conserved phenylalanine or tryptophan ends this CDR3, so it is likely a read error. It is unclear where the CDR3 begins or ends on the DNA, so no DNA is shown, and the CDR3 is as TCRdb lists it. The chain combines TRBV11-2 with TRBJ2-1; the D segment call TRBD2 is taken from the table without a DNA check. Germline CDR1 SGHAT, CDR2 FQNNGV. The CDR3 is 16 residues long, ends included. The CDR3 protein is CASSLRTSEVHNEQFC.

The table lists this clonotype with many counts. V usage is TRBV5-1 and J usage is TRBJ2-7, with a tentative D call TRBD1 (5 bases). Germline lookup yields CDR1 SGHRS and CDR2 YFSETQ. V gave up 1 base and J gave up 5 bases, with 13 bases separating them. The CDR3 has 14 amino acids. The CDR3 bases are TGCGCCAGCAGCTTGCAGGGATTAAGCGACGAGCAGTACTTC. This codes for CASSLQGLSDEQYF.

Remarks on this clonotype: One base away lies a much larger clone, so this may be a sequencing read error. The gene calls are TRBV29-1 and TRBJ2-5; no clear D gene. This CDR3 region has 14 residues. Trimming cost V 4 bases and J 1 base, with 13 bases left between them. The germline gives CDR1 SQVTM, CDR2 ANQGSEA. The CDR3, as DNA: TGCAGCGTTGGTATCTGGGCAGCCCAAGAGACCCAGTACTTC. This gives the protein CSVGIWAAQETQYF.

Turning to this clonotype: The germline gene is not matched at one end of the junction; a read error may be the cause. The CDR3 sequence: CAGSPSGGAALRMAQHF. The CDR3 DNA reads TGTGCCGGCAGTCCCAGCGGAGGGGCAGCCCTTCGGATGGCCCAGCATTTT. This sequence joins TRBV6-1 and TRBJ1-5; D perhaps matches TRBD1 (5 bases). Germline CDR1 MNHNS, CDR2 SASEGT. CDR3 size: 17 residues.

This clonotype has a count of ten or more. The chain has TRBV6-6 and TRBJ2-3; D possibly corresponds to TRBD1 (6 bases). Trimming pared 5 bases from V and 2 bases from J, leaving 11 bases between. This CDR3 spans 14 amino acids. Germline V gene sequence: CDR1 MNHNY, CDR2 SVGAGI (reference sequence). In nucleotides, the CDR3 is TGTGCCAGCAGTCCAACAGGGCTCACAGATACGCAGTATTTT. Translation gives CASSPTGLTDTQYF.

This clonotype was seen just once. A much larger clone differs from this one at a single base, so this may be a read error. J is TRBJ2-3 and V is TRBV14; TRBD2 aligns across 8 bases. Trimming removed 3 bases from V and 1 base from J; junction bases left unmatched: 3. The CDR3 loop spans 15 amino acids. The V gene's germline CDR1 is SGHDN and CDR2 FVKESK. CDR3 sequence (DNA): TGTGCCAGCAGCCATCCAGCGGGGGGCACAGATACGCAGTATTTT. Its protein is CASSHPAGGTDTQYF.

This clonotype was seen at least ten times. This chain uses TRBV5-1 with TRBJ2-1; TRBD2 matches 8 bases. The CDR3 is 15 amino acids. V shed 2 bases and J 7 bases; nucleotides not matched to a gene: 8. Germline CDR1 reads SGHRS; CDR2 reads YFSETQ. The CDR3 loop reads CASSLTGGPSNEQFF. The DNA of the CDR3 is TGCGCCAGCAGCTTAACGGGAGGGCCCTCGAATGAGCAGTTCTTC.